A single sample gave rise to the 27 T cell receptor beta chains below, sequenced in a study of shared clonotypes between healthy human individuals. Here immunoSEQ multiplex PCR was the method, and the copy in TCRdb shows in-frame clones only, minus some. Counted here are about 2,500,000 clones, around 90% occurring once; the ten biggest clones make up roughly 0.14%. Sequencing was carried out using naive CD4+ T cells sorted from blood. Stated subset: CD45RA+ positively selected. Receptors originate from a man aged 18 to 35 in good health.

This chain's CDR3 is CASSLGVATGELFF. The CDR3 nucleotides are TGTGCCAGCAGCTTAGGCGTTGCCACCGGGGAGCTGTTTTTT. The chain employs TRBV11-2 and TRBJ2-2; D call uncertain. Germline CDR1 and CDR2: SGHAT and FQNNGV. The ends were cut back, 1 base at V and 4 bases at J, with 7 bases in the middle. This CDR3 has 14 residues.

In this sample, this clone turned up a few times. Distinct nucleotide sequences in the sample also encode this CDR3. The V gene is TRBV2, the J gene TRBJ2-1; 9 positions match TRBD2. Germline values: CDR1 SNHLY, CDR2 FYNNEI. There are 15 residues in the CDR3. V gave up 5 bases and J gave up 0 bases; unmatched junction bases: 2. The CDR3 DNA is TGTGCCAGCAGTCTTAGCGGGAGCTCCTACAATGAGCAGTTCTTC. Protein product: CASSLSGSSYNEQFF.

The J gene is TRBJ1-2, the V gene TRBV29-1; D gene uncertain. The CDR3 contains 14 residues. Germline values: CDR1 SQVTM, CDR2 ANQGSEA. Trimming removed 4 bases at V and 4 bases at J, with 16 bases between. CDR3 protein: CSVGSPPGPYGYTF. The CDR3, as DNA: TGCAGCGTTGGATCGCCCCCTGGCCCCTATGGCTACACCTTC.

This chain joins TRBV19 and TRBJ1-5; D is unclear. The germline CDR1 and CDR2 sequences are LNHDA and SQIVND (reference sequence). The CDR3 is 13 residues long. V was clipped by 7 bases and J by 7 bases, with 14 bases between them. The CDR3 reads CASTPGVGQPQHF. The CDR3 DNA sequence: TGTGCCAGTACCCCCGGGGTAGGGCAGCCCCAGCATTTT.

The chain has TRBV30 and TRBJ2-3; 11 bases are shared with TRBD2. With 3 bases clipped from V and 5 bases from J, the junction kept 4 bases outside the gene matches. CDR3 length: 14 residues. Germline values: CDR1 GTSNPN, CDR2 SVGIG (reference sequence). The CDR3, as DNA: TGTGCCTGGAGGACTAGCGGGGCGGGAGATACGCAGTATTTT. Translated: CAWRTSGAGDTQYF.

This chain uses TRBV7-3 with TRBJ2-1; 7 positions match TRBD1. Germline CDR1 and CDR2: SGHTA and FQGTGA. After removal of 5 bases from V and 0 bases from J, the junction contained 4 bases not matched to a gene. The CDR3 length is 15 residues. CDR3 amino acids: CASSADRSSYNEQFF. CDR3 sequence (DNA): TGTGCCAGCAGCGCGGACAGGAGCTCCTACAATGAGCAGTTCTTC. The entire variable domain, with the rest obtained from reference TRBV7-3 and TRBJ2-1, is as follows: GAGVSQTPSNKVTEKGKYVELRCDPISGHTALYWYRQSLGQGPEFLIYFQGTGAADDSGLPNDRFFAVRPEGSVSTLKIQRTERGDSAVYLCASSADRSSYNEQFFGPGTRLTVL.

V gene TRBV27 combines with J gene TRBJ2-1; 11 bases line up with TRBD2. Germline V CDR1 and CDR2: MNHEY, SMNVEV (reference sequence). V lost 6 bases and J lost 7; bases outside the gene matches: 8. The CDR3 is 15 amino acids. CDR3 protein: CASSSGLAGLNEQFF. CDR3 DNA: TGTGCCAGCAGCTCCGGACTAGCGGGCTTAAATGAGCAGTTCTTC.

As regards this clone: Other nucleotide sequences from this sample produce the same CDR3. This chain joins TRBV18 and TRBJ1-3, with D possibly TRBD1 on 5 matching bases. The CDR3 consists of 15 residues. Germline loops: CDR1 KGHSH, CDR2 LQKENI. The V gene lost 0 bases and the J gene lost 1 base, with 7 bases spanning the gap. The CDR3 reads CASSPPGESGNTIYF. CDR3 coding DNA: TGTGCCAGCTCACCACCGGGGGAATCTGGAAACACCATATATTTT.

Concerning this clone itself: This CDR3 is also generated by other DNA sequences in the sample. V gene TRBV7-2 combines with J gene TRBJ2-2; D is possibly TRBD1 (6 bases). Germline V gives CDR1 SGHTA, CDR2 FQGNSA. CDR3 length: 15 residues. The V gene lost 0 bases and the J gene lost 3 bases, with 8 bases spanning the gap. The DNA of the CDR3 is TGTGCCAGCAGCTTAGCCCAGGGGTACACCGGGGAGCTGTTTTTT. It specifies CASSLAQGYTGELFF. Full variable domain (rest looked up from reference TRBV7-2 and TRBJ2-2): GAGVSQSPSNKVTEKGKDVELRCDPISGHTALYWYRQSLGQGLEFLIYFQGNSAPDKSGLPSDRFSAERTGGSVSTLTIQRTQQEDSAVYLCASSLAQGYTGELFFGEGSRLTVL.

The J gene is TRBJ1-4, the V gene TRBV10-3; D possibly corresponds to TRBD1 (6 bases). Looked up from germline, CDR1 is ENHRY and CDR2 is SYGVKD. V was cut by 2 bases and J by 8 bases, with 12 bases left in between. The CDR3 has 14 residues. The CDR3 sequence is CAISEEGGGEKLFF. The CDR3 DNA reads TGTGCCATCAGTGAGGAGGGGGGAGGCGAAAAACTGTTTTTT.

The chain couples TRBV7-2 to TRBJ2-5; TRBD1 or TRBD2 may be the D gene (5 bases each). The CDR3 has 15 residues. Trimming removed 5 bases at V and 1 base at J, with 14 bases between. CDR1 is SGHTA and CDR2 is FQGNSA in the germline V gene. CDR3 amino acids: CASSATGTFQETQYF. DNA for the CDR3: TGTGCCAGCAGCGCGACCGGGACGTTCCAAGAGACCCAGTACTTC. Looking up the rest from reference TRBV7-2 and TRBJ2-5 gives the full variable domain: GAGVSQSPSNKVTEKGKDVELRCDPISGHTALYWYRQSLGQGLEFLIYFQGNSAPDKSGLPSDRFSAERTGGSVSTLTIQRTQQEDSAVYLCASSATGTFQETQYFGPGTRLLVL.

The chain carries TRBV2 and TRBJ2-2, with TRBD2 matching 10 bases. Germline V CDR1 and CDR2: SNHLY, FYNNEI. Losses at the gene ends were 6 bases for V and 3 bases for J; bases not matched to a gene: 4. The length of the CDR3 is 15 residues. The CDR3 nucleotides are TGTGCCAGCAGCCCTAGCGGGGGACACACCGGGGAGCTGTTTTTT. As protein: CASSPSGGHTGELFF.

V usage is TRBV28 and J usage is TRBJ1-1, with D unclear. The germline gives CDR1 MDHEN, CDR2 SYDVKM. The germline V and J ends were trimmed by 7 bases and 13 bases, with 31 bases remaining between them. The CDR3 length is 16 residues. The CDR3 DNA is TGTGCCAGCACAATTCGCGGCCCGTCAACGAACCTGAAGGTTTTCTTT. Translation gives CASTIRGPSTNLKVFF.

The genes are TRBV7-8 and TRBJ2-7; the D gene is possibly TRBD1 (6 bases). Per germline, CDR1 SGHVS and CDR2 FQNEAQ. With 5 bases removed from V and 3 bases from J, the gap between germline ends came to 14 bases. CDR3 size: 14 residues. CDR3 nucleotides: TGTGCCAGCAGCCAAACACAGGGATTCTACGAGCAGTACTTC. Amino acid sequence: CASSQTQGFYEQYF.

V and J are TRBV7-8 and TRBJ2-3; no clear D. This CDR3 contains 13 residues. Between the trimmed V and J ends, which lost 6 bases and 0 bases, there was a span of 7 bases. CDR1 is SGHVS, CDR2 FQNEAQ, per germline. The chain's CDR3 is CASRTQSTDTQYF. Written as DNA, the CDR3 is TGTGCCAGCAGGACCCAAAGCACAGATACGCAGTATTTT.

The rearrangement uses TRBV7-2 and TRBJ2-5, with 8 positions matching TRBD1. The CDR3 covers 16 residues. Germline values: CDR1 SGHTA, CDR2 FQGNSA. V shed 0 bases, J shed 5 bases, and the junction held 8 bases outside the gene matches. The CDR3 DNA sequence: TGTGCCAGCAGCTTAGCGCGGGCAGGGGGCCTGGAGACCCAGTACTTC. Its protein is CASSLARAGGLETQYF.

The V call is TRBV6-5, the J call TRBJ2-7; D could derive from TRBD1 or TRBD2 (7 bases each). The CDR3 consists of 14 residues. Trimming cost V 6 bases and J 2 bases, with 14 bases left between them. From germline, CDR1 is MNHEY and CDR2 SVGAGI. In DNA form, the CDR3 reads TGTGCCAGCAGGCAGGGGGGGTGGACCTACGAGCAGTACTTC. Amino acid sequence: CASRQGGWTYEQYF.

This chain uses TRBV5-4 with TRBJ2-2; D not certain. The germline gives CDR1 SGHNT, CDR2 YYREEE (reference sequence). The CDR3 spans 12 residues. Between the trimmed V and J ends, which lost 1 base and 7 bases, there was a span of 5 bases. The CDR3 spells CASSLRDGELFF. CDR3 nucleotides: TGTGCCAGCAGCTTGAGAGACGGGGAGCTGTTTTTT. Full variable domain (missing parts from reference TRBV5-4 and TRBJ2-2): ETGVTQSPTHLIKTRGQQVTLRCSSQSGHNTVSWYQQALGQGPQFIFQYYREEENGRGNFPPRFSGLQFPNYSSELNVNALELDDSALYLCASSLRDGELFFGEGSRLTVL.

Points on this clone: Other nucleotide sequences in the sample specify the same CDR3. This rearrangement joins TRBV10-1 to TRBJ2-5; D might be TRBD1 (6 bases). The CDR3 spans 14 residues. Trimming removed 2 bases from V and 1 base from J, with 8 bases in between. From germline, CDR1 is WNHNN and CDR2 SYGVQD (reference sequence). In nucleotides, the CDR3 is TGCGCCAGCAGTGAGGGGGGCGGCCAAGAGACCCAGTACTTC. This encodes CASSEGGGQETQYF.

V usage is TRBV7-8 and J usage is TRBJ1-5; no clear D. The germline V gene has CDR1 SGHVS and CDR2 FQNEAQ. V was pared by 6 bases and J by 2 bases, with 8 bases between. The CDR3 loop spans 13 amino acids. CDR3 sequence (DNA): TGTGCCAGCAGTACACCGGGCAATCAGCCCCAGCATTTT. Translated: CASSTPGNQPQHF.

The chain is built from TRBV6-1 and TRBJ2-4, with a possible D match to TRBD1 (5 bases). CDR3 length: 11 amino acids. Trimming took 6 bases from V and 7 from J, leaving 7 bases between them. The germline V gene has CDR1 MNHNS and CDR2 SASEGT. This CDR3 is CASRRQNIQYF. CDR3 nucleotides: TGTGCCAGCAGAAGACAGAACATTCAGTACTTC.

On this clone: A junction boundary mismatches the germline segment, possibly from a read error. V and J are TRBV2 and TRBJ1-1; D is unresolved. This CDR3 contains 15 residues. Looked up from germline, CDR1 is SNHLY and CDR2 is FYNNEI. CDR3 amino acids: CASSEIFGGNSEAFF. CDR3 bases: TGTGCCAGCAGCGAAATCTTCGGAGGAAACAGTGAAGCTTTCTTT.

The chain has TRBV6-5 and TRBJ2-7; D may be TRBD1 or TRBD2 (5 bases each). Germline V gene data show CDR1 as MNHEY and CDR2 as SVGAGI. V was clipped by 6 bases and J by 9 bases, with 15 bases between them. CDR3 length: 12 residues. The CDR3 loop is CASSSTGGGQYF. In DNA, the CDR3 is TGTGCCAGCAGCTCCACAGGTGGGGGGCAGTACTTC.

The CDR3 DNA reads TGTGCCAGCTCCTCTTGGAGAACTAGCTCCTACGAGCAGTACTTC. Translation gives CASSSWRTSSYEQYF. The chain joins TRBV5-6 to TRBJ2-7; a weak D match, TRBD2 (5 bases). Germline V gene lookup returns CDR1 SGHDT and CDR2 YYEEEE. This CDR3 contains 15 residues. V lost 7 bases to trimming and J lost 0 bases, with 17 bases between them.

The chain joins TRBV11-3 to TRBJ2-2; perhaps TRBD1 as D (6 bases). In germline, CDR1 is SGHNT, CDR2 YENEEA. V gave up 5 bases and J gave up 7 bases, with 20 bases separating them. This CDR3 region has 16 residues. The CDR3 spells CASSLMTGRGDGELFF. The CDR3 DNA follows: TGTGCCAGCAGCCTCATGACAGGTCGTGGCGACGGGGAGCTGTTTTTT. Complete variable domain (other parts from reference TRBV11-3 and TRBJ2-2): EAGVVQSPRYKIIEKKQPVAFWCNPISGHNTLYWYLQNLGQGPELLIRYENEEAVDDSQLPKDRFSAERLKGVDSTLKIQPAELGDSAVYLCASSLMTGRGDGELFFGEGSRLTVL.

This chain connects TRBV5-1 to TRBJ2-2, with a possible D match to TRBD2 (5 bases). The length of the CDR3 is 13 residues. Germline CDR1 is SGHRS and CDR2 is YFSETQ. The V and J ends lost 3 bases and 6 bases respectively, with 9 bases between them. The CDR3: CASSSGYSGELFF. As DNA, the CDR3 is TGCGCCAGCAGCTCGGGGTATTCCGGGGAGCTGTTTTTT.

CDR3 amino acids: CASSSQGVSYNSPLHF. The CDR3 DNA reads as TGCGCCAGCAGCTCACAGGGAGTTTCCTATAATTCACCCCTCCACTTT. The rearrangement joins TRBV5-1 to TRBJ1-6, with a possible D match to TRBD1 (6 bases). Looked up from germline, CDR1 is SGHRS and CDR2 is YFSETQ. V lost 3 bases and J lost 1, with 11 bases in between. The CDR3 length is 16 residues.